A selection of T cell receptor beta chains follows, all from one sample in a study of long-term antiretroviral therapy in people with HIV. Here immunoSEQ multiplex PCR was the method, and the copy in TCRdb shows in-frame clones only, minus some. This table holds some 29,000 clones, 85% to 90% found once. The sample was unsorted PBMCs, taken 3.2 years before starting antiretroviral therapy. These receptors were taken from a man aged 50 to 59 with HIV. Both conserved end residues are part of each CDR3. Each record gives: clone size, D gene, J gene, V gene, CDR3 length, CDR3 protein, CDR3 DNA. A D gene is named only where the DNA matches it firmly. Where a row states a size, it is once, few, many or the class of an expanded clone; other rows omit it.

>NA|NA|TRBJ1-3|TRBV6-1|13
CASSTTAGNTIYF
TGTGCCAGCAGCACAACAGCTGGAAACACCATATATTTT
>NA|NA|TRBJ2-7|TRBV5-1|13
CASSLGDGTVQYF
TGCGCCAGCAGCTTGGGGGACGGAACGGTGCAGTACTTC
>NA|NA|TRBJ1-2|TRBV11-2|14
CASSLVSNNYGYTF
TGTGCCAGCAGCTTAGTGTCCAATAACTATGGCTACACCTTC
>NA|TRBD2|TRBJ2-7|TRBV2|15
CASSSQRENPPEQYF
TGTGCCAGCAGTTCCCAGCGGGAGAACCCTCCCGAGCAGTACTTC
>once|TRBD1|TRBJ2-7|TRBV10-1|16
CARRPGTGDRLREQYF
TGCGCCAGAAGGCCAGGGACAGGGGATCGCCTACGGGAGCAGTACTTC
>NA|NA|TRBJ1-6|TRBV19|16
CASTYSGLGISSPLHF
TGTGCCAGTACCTACTCGGGGCTGGGGATAAGTTCACCCCTCCACTTT
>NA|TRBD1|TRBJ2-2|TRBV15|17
CATSRKPPGQRTGELFF
TGTGCCACCAGCAGAAAACCACCGGGACAGAGAACCGGGGAGCTGTTTTTT
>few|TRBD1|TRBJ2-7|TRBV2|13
CAKRTGGENEQYF
TGTGCCAAAAGGACAGGGGGCGAAAACGAGCAGTACTTC
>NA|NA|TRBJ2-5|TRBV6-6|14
CASRVDRIQETQYF
TGTGCCAGCAGGGTTGACAGGATCCAAGAGACCCAGTACTTC
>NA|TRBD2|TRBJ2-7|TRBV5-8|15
CASSLFREGMDEQYF
TGTGCCAGCAGCTTGTTCCGGGAGGGCATGGACGAGCAGTACTTC
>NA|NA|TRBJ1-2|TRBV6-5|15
CASSYRKEGGYGYTF
TGTGCCAGCAGTTACCGGAAGGAGGGTGGCTATGGCTACACCTTC
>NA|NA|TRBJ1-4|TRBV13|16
CASSARRTNGNEKLFF
TGTGCCAGCAGCGCCCGCCGTACCAACGGAAATGAAAAACTGTTTTTT
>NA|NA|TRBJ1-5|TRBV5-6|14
CASSLGGGNQPQHF
TGTGCCAGCAGCTTGGGAGGCGGCAATCAGCCCCAGCATTTT
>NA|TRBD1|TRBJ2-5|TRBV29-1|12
CSAGQGRETQYF
TGCAGCGCTGGACAGGGCCGGGAGACCCAGTACTTC
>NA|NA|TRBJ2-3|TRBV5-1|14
CATAWGGPGDTQYF
TGCGCCACCGCCTGGGGGGGGCCAGGCGATACGCAGTATTTT
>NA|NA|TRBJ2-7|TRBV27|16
CASSFLRGRGTYEQYF
TGTGCCAGCAGTTTTCTGCGGGGCAGAGGGACCTACGAGCAGTACTTC
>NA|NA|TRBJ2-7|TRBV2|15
CASSEAHSDPYEQYF
TGTGCCAGCAGTGAAGCTCACAGCGATCCCTACGAGCAGTACTTC
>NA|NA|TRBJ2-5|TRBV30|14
CAWSKLRAAPAQYF
TGTGCCTGGAGTAAACTGCGGGCAGCTCCGGCCCAGTACTTC
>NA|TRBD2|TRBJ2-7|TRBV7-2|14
CASSLEREAYEQYF
TGTGCCAGCAGCTTGGAGCGGGAGGCTTACGAGCAGTACTTC
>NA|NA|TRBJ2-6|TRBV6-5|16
CASSYSYSSGANVLTF
TGTGCCAGCAGTTACTCGTATAGCTCTGGGGCCAACGTCCTGACTTTC
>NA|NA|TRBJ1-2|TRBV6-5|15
CASSLDPGSVYGYTF
TGTGCCAGCAGCTTGGACCCTGGATCGGTCTATGGCTACACCTTC
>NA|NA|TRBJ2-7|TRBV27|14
CASSLSPNSYEQYF
TGTGCCAGCAGTTTATCACCCAACTCCTACGAGCAGTACTTC
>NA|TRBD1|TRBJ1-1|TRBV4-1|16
CASSHPYGQGAIEAFF
TGCGCCAGCAGCCACCCCTATGGACAGGGGGCGATTGAAGCTTTCTTT
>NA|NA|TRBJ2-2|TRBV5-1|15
CASSLSGVTTGELFF
TGCGCCAGCAGCTTATCTGGGGTGACCACCGGGGAGCTGTTTTTT
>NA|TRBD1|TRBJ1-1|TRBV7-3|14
CASSVGQGRTEAFF
TGTGCCAGCAGCGTGGGACAGGGGAGGACTGAAGCTTTCTTT
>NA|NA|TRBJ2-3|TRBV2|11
CASSFSDTQYF
TGTGCCAGCAGTTTTTCAGATACGCAGTATTTT
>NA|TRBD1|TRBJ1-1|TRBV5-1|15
CASSLAGTGGNEAFF
TGCGCCAGCAGCTTGGCTGGGACAGGGGGCAATGAAGCTTTCTTT
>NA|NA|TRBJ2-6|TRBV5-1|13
CASSLQGANVLTF
TGCGCCAGCAGCCTGCAGGGGGCCAACGTCCTGACTTTC